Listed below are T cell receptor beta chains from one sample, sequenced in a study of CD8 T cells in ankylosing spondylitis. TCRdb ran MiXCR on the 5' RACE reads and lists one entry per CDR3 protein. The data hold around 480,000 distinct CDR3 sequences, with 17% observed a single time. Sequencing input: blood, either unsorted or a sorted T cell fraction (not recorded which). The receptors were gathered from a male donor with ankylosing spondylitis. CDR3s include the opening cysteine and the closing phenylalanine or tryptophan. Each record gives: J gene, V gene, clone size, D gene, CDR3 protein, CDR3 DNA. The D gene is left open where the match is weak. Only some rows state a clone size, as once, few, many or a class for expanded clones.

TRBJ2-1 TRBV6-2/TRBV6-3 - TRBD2 CASSPRAGVLFNEQFF TGTGCCAGCAGTCCTAGAGCGGGAGTACTCTTCAATGAGCAGTTCTTC
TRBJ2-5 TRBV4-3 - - CASSQDRLKGETQYF TGCGCCAGCAGCCAAGATCGGTTGAAGGGGGAGACCCAGTACTTC
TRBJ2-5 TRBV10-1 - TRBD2 CASSDQRGEETQYF TGCGCCAGCAGTGATCAGCGGGGGGAAGAGACCCAGTACTTC
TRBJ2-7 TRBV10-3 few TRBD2 CAISRGLAGGYRSYEQYF TGTGCCATCAGCCGCGGACTAGCGGGAGGGTATCGTTCCTACGAGCAGTACTTC
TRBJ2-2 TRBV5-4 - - CASSWGTSDRNTGELFF TGTGCCAGCAGCTGGGGGACGAGCGATAGGAACACCGGGGAGCTGTTTTTT
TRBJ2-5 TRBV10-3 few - CASKGGGALQETQYF TGTGCCAGCAAGGGAGGGGGGGCTCTACAAGAGACCCAGTACTTC
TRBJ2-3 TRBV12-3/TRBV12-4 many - CASSFARVGTDTQYF TGTGCCAGCAGTTTTGCCCGGGTTGGGACAGATACGCAGTATTTT
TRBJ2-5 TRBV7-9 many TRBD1 CASSLEGYRGSQETQYF TGTGCCAGCAGCTTAGAGGGGTACAGGGGATCCCAAGAGACCCAGTACTTC
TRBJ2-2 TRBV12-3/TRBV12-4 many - CASGAGGSTGELFF TGTGCCAGCGGGGCCGGGGGAAGCACCGGGGAGCTGTTTTTT
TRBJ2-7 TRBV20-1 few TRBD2 CSARRAPGGGEQYF TGCAGTGCTAGACGTGCGCCCGGCGGGGGAGAGCAGTACTTC
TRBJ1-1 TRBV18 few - CASSPGGMNTEAFF TGTGCCAGCTCACCAGGGGGAATGAACACTGAAGCTTTCTTT
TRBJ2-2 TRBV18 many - CASSPRQAMNTGELFF TGTGCCAGCTCACCACGACAGGCCATGAACACCGGGGAGCTGTTTTTT
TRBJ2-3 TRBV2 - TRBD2 CASSERGLAVTDTQYF TGTGCCAGCAGTGAAAGGGGACTAGCGGTTACAGATACGCAGTATTTT
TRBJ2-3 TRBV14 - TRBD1 CASSHAGGDTQYF TGTGCCAGCAGCCATGCAGGGGGAGATACGCAGTATTTT
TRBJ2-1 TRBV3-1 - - CASSQVAGNNEQFF TGTGCCAGCAGCCAAGTCGCGGGGAACAATGAGCAGTTCTTC
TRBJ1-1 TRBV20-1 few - CSARQIRTGNTEAFF TGCAGTGCTAGACAGATAAGGACGGGGAACACTGAAGCTTTCTTT
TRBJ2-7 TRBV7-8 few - CASSLGWSDRYEQYF TGTGCCAGCAGCTTAGGGTGGAGTGACCGCTACGAGCAGTACTTC
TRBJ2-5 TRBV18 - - CASSPRDIRETQYF TGTGCCAGCTCACCCCGGGACATACGTGAGACCCAGTACTTC
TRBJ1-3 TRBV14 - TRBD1 CASSPPLGRGPGNTIYF TGTGCCAGCAGCCCCCCCCTCGGCAGGGGGCCCGGAAACACCATATATTTT
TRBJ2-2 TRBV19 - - CASSIEKGRWNTGELFF TGTGCCAGTAGTATAGAAAAGGGGCGGTGGAACACCGGGGAGCTGTTTTTT
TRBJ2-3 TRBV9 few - CASSVVGVPDTQYF TGTGCCAGCAGCGTAGTAGGGGTCCCAGATACGCAGTATTTT
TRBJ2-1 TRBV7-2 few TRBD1 CASSPTGVVGFF TGTGCCAGCAGCCCGACAGGGGTGGTAGGGTTCTTC
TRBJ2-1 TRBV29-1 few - CSAIGGGLSYNEQFF TGCAGCGCCATAGGGGGGGGGCTATCCTACAATGAGCAGTTCTTC
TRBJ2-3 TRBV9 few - CASSPHTLGTTDTQYF TGTGCCAGCAGCCCGCACACCCTAGGAACCACAGATACGCAGTATTTT
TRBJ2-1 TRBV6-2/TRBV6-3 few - CASRLLGTYNEQFF TGTGCCAGCCGATTGTTGGGCACCTACAATGAGCAGTTCTTC
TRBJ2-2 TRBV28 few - CASSPHRERELFF TGTGCCAGCAGTCCCCACAGGGAACGGGAGCTGTTTTTT
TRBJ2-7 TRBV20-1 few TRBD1 CSAFRTGTYEQYF TGCAGTGCTTTTCGGACAGGGACCTACGAGCAGTACTTC
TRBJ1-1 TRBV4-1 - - CASSPEWNTEAFF TGCGCCAGCAGCCCGGAGTGGAACACTGAAGCTTTCTTT
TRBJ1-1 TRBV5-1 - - CASSLGPGRDGDTEAFF TGCGCCAGCAGCTTGGGTCCGGGGCGGGACGGGGACACTGAAGCTTTCTTT
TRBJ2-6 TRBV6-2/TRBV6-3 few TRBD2 CASRLAGANSGANVLTF TGTGCCAGCAGGTTAGCGGGAGCCAACTCTGGGGCCAACGTCCTGACTTTC
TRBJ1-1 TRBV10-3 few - CAISKEGGVGGTEAFF TGTGCCATCAGTAAAGAGGGAGGCGTGGGGGGCACTGAAGCTTTCTTT
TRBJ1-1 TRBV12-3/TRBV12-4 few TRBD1 CASSLPRTGKTEAFF TGTGCCAGCAGTTTACCAAGGACAGGGAAAACTGAAGCTTTCTTT
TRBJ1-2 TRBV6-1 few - CASTGSWGLGGGYTF TGTGCCAGCACGGGCAGCTGGGGACTGGGCGGGGGCTACACCTTC
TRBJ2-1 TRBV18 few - CASSPADEQFF TGTGCCAGCTCACCCGCGGATGAGCAGTTCTTC
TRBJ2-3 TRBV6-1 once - CASRNSFSTDTQYF TGTGCCAGCAGGAACAGTTTTAGCACAGATACGCAGTATTTT
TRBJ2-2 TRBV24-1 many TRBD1 CATSDRRQGRGTGELFF TGTGCCACCAGTGACCGTCGACAGGGACGGGGCACCGGGGAGCTGTTTTTT
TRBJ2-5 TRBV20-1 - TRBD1 CSARWTGGGETQYF TGCAGTGCTAGGTGGACAGGGGGCGGGGAGACCCAGTACTTC
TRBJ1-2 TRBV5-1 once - CASSRGDGLYGYTF TGCGCCAGCAGCCGTGGGGACGGGCTCTATGGCTACACCTTC
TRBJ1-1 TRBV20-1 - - CSAQVGTEAFF TGCAGTGCCCAGGTGGGCACTGAAGCTTTCTTT
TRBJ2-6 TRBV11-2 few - CASSLAGWANVLTF TGTGCCAGCAGCTTAGCAGGGTGGGCCAACGTCCTGACTTTC
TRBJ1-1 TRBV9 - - CASSVSPGNTEAFF TGTGCCAGCAGCGTATCCCCCGGGAACACTGAAGCTTTCTTT
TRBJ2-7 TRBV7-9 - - CASSFLGIAYEQYF TGTGCCAGCAGCTTTCTTGGCATAGCCTACGAGCAGTACTTC
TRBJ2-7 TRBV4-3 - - CASSQDRIGQYEQYF TGCGCCAGCAGCCAAGATAGGATCGGGCAGTACGAGCAGTACTTC
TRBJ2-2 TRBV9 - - CASSAPLKGPDTGELFF TGTGCCAGCAGCGCCCCTCTTAAGGGCCCCGACACCGGGGAGCTGTTTTTT
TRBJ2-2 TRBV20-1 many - CSAQNRNTGELFF TGCAGTGCTCAGAACAGGAACACCGGGGAGCTGTTTTTT
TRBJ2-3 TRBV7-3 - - CASSPSGGSGTQYF TGTGCCAGCAGCCCCTCCGGGGGCTCCGGTACGCAGTATTTT